This TCR beta chain was obtained from a study of blood T cell repertoires in COVID-19. Germline-derived CDR1 and CDR2 are SGHRS and YFSETQ. V dropped 6 bases and J dropped 2 bases, with 15 bases sitting between them. The CDR3 has 15 amino acids. Original analysis: Nucleated cell number was recorded as an estimate derived from reference gene primer amplification. Using immunoSEQ multiplex PCR, the repertoire was profiled, and TCRdb retains in-frame clones only, with some absent. Clonal size and the V and J genes are those of that table, whereas D and trimming came from the DNA. The sample records 100,000 or so clones, about 88% being singletons.

Material: peripheral blood. This sequence originates from a human donor in a cohort sampled during active COVID-19. The chain couples TRBV5-1 to TRBJ2-1, with a tentative D call TRBD2 (6 bases). DNA of the CDR3: TGCGCCAGCACGATGGAGGGTCCGGCCTACAATGAGCAGTTCTTC. Its protein is CASTMEGPAYNEQFF. The entire variable domain, with the rest obtained from reference TRBV5-1 and TRBJ2-1, is as follows: KAGVTQTPRYLIKTRGQQVTLSCSPISGHRSVSWYQQTPGQGLQFLFEYFSETQRNKGNFPGRFSGRQFSNSRSEMNVSTLELGDSALYLCASTMEGPAYNEQFFGPGTRLTVL.